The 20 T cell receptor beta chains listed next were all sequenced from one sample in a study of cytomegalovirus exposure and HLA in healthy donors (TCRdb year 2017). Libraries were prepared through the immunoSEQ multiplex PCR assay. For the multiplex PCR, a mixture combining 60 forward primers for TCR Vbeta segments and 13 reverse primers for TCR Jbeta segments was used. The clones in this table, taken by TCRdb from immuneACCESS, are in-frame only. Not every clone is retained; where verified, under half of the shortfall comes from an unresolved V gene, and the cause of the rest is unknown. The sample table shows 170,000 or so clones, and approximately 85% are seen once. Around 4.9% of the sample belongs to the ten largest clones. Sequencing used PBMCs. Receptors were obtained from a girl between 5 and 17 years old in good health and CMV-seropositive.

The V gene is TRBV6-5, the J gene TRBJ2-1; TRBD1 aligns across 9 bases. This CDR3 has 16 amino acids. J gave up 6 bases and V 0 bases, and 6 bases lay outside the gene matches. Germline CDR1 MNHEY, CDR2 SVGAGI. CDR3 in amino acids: CASSYSVGTGSNEQFF. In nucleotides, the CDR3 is TGTGCCAGCAGTTACTCAGTCGGGACAGGGTCCAATGAGCAGTTCTTC.

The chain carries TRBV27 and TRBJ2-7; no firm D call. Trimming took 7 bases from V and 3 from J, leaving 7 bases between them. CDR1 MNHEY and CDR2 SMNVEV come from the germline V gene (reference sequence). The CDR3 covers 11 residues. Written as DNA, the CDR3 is TGTGCCAGCACCTCCGGCTACGAGCAGTACTTC. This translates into CASTSGYEQYF.

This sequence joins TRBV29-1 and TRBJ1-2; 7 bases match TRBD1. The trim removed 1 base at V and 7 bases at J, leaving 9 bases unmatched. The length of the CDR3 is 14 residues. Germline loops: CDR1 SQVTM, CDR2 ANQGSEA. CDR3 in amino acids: CSVEVLGQEVGYTF. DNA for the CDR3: TGCAGCGTTGAAGTACTCGGACAGGAAGTTGGCTACACCTTC. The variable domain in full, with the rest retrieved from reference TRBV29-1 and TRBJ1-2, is SAVISQKPSRDICQRGTSLTIQCQVDSQVTMMFWYRQQPGQSLTLIATANQGSEATYESGFVIDKFPISRPNLTFSTLTVSNMSPEDSSIYLCSVEVLGQEVGYTFGSGTRLTVV.

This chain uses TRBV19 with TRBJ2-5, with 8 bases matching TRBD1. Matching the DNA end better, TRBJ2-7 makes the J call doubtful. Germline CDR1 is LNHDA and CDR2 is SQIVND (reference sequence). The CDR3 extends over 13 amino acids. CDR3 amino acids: CASSLQGAYEQYF. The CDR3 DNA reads TGTGCCAGTAGTTTACAGGGGGCCTACGAGCAGTACTTC.

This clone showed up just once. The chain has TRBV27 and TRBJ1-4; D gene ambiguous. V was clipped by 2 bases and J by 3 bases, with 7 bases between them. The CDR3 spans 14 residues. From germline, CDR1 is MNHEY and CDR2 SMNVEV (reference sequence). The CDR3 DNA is TGTGCCAGCAGTTTAAGCCGCCCTAATGAAAAACTGTTTTTT. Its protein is CASSLSRPNEKLFF.

CDR3 sequence: CASSVEGTGGHEQYF. The CDR3, as DNA: TGTGCCAGCAGTGTTGAAGGGACAGGCGGCCACGAGCAGTACTTC. The chain couples TRBV6-1 to TRBJ2-7; 8 nucleotides line up with TRBD1. The CDR3 extends over 15 amino acids. Germline CDR1 MNHNS, CDR2 SASEGT. The junction had 10 bases not matched to a gene; V was cut back by 4 bases and J by 5 bases.

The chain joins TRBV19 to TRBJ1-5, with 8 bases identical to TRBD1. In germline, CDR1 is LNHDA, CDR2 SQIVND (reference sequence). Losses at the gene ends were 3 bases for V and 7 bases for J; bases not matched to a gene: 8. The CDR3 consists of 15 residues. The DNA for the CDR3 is TGTGCCAGTAGTATCCAGACAGGGGCGTTACAGCCCCAGCATTTT. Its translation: CASSIQTGALQPQHF. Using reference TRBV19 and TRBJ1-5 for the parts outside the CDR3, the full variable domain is DGGITQSPKYLFRKEGQNVTLSCEQNLNHDAMYWYRQDPGQGLRLIYYSQIVNDFQKGDIAEGYSVSREKKESFPLTVTSAQKNPTAFYLCASSIQTGALQPQHFGDGTRLSIL.

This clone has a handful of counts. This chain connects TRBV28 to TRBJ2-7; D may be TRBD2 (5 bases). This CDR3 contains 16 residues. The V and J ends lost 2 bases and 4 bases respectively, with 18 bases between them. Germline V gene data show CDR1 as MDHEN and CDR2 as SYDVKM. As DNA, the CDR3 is TGTGCCAGCAGTTTAAGAAGACCCGGGATCCGGTACGAGCAGTACTTC. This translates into CASSLRRPGIRYEQYF.

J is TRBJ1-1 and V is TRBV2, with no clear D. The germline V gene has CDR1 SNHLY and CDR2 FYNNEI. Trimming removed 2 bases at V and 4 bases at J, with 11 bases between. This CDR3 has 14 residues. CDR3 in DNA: TGTGCCAGCAGTGAACAGGTGGCGAGCACTGAAGCTTTCTTT. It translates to CASSEQVASTEAFF.

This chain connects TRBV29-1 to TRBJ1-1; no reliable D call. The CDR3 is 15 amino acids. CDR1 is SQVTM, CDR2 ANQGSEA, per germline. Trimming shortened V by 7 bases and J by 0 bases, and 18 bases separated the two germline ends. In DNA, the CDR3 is TGCAGCGCCCACCATGGCCGCTCCATGAACACTGAAGCTTTCTTT. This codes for CSAHHGRSMNTEAFF.

The CDR3 region has the DNA TGTGCCAGCAGCTTTGCGGGGCAGGGAGGCTACACCTTC. The encoded protein is CASSFAGQGGYTF. The chain recombines TRBV11-2 with TRBJ1-2, with a weak D call TRBD1 (5 bases). Trimming shortened V by 3 bases and J by 8 bases, and 13 bases separated the two germline ends. The CDR3 covers 13 residues. CDR1 SGHAT and CDR2 FQNNGV come from the germline V gene.

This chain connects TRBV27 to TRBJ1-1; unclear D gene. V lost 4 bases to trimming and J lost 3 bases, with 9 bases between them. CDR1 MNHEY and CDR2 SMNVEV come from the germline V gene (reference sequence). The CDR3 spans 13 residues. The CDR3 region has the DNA TGTGCCAGCAGTTGGTCCGGGGACACTGAAGCTTTCTTT. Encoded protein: CASSWSGDTEAFF.

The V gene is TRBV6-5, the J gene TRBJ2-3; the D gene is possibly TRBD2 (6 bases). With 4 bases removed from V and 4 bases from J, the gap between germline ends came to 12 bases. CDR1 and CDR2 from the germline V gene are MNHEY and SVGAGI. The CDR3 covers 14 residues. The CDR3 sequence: CASSFTPSADTQYF. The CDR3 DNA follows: TGTGCCAGCAGTTTTACCCCTAGCGCAGATACGCAGTATTTT.

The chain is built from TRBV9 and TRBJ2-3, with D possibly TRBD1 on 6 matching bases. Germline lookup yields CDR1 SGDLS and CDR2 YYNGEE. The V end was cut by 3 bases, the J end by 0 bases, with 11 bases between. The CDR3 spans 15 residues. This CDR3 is CASSADRSSTDTQYF. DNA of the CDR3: TGTGCCAGCAGCGCCGACAGGTCTAGCACAGATACGCAGTATTTT.

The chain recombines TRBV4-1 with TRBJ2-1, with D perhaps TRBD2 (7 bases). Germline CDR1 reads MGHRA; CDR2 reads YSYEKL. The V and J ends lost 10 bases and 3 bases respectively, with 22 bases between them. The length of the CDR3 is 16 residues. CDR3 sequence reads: CATSSIGGGRYNEQFF. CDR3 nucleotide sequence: TGCGCCACCAGTAGTATCGGCGGGGGCCGCTACAATGAGCAGTTCTTC.

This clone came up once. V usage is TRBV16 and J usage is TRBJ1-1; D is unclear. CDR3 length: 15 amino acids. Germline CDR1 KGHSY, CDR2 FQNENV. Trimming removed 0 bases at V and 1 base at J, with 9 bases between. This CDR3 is CASSQSAVSNTEAFF. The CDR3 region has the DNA TGTGCCAGCAGCCAATCGGCGGTTTCGAACACTGAAGCTTTCTTT.

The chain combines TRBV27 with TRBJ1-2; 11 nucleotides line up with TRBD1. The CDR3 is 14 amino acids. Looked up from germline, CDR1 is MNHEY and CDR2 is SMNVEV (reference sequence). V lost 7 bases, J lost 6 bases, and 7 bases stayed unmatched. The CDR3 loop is CASNRGQGADGYTF. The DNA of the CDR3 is TGTGCCAGCAACCGAGGACAGGGGGCTGATGGCTACACCTTC.

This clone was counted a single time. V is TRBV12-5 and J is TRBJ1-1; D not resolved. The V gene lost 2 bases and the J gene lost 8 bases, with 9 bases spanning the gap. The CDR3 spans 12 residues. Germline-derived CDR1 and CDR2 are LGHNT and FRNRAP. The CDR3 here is CASGLNNMEAFF. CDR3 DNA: TGTGCTAGTGGTTTGAATAATATGGAAGCTTTCTTT.

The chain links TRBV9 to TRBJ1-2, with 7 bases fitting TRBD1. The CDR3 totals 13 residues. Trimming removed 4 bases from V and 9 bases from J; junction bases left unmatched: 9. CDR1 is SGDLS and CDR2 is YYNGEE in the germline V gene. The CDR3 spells CASSPGQEWSYTF. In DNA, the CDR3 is TGTGCCAGCAGCCCTGGACAGGAATGGAGCTACACCTTC.

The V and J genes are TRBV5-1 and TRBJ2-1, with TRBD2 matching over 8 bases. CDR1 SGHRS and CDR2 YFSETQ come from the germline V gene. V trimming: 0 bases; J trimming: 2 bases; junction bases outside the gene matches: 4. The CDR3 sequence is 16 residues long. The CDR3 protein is CASSLGGGPPYNEQFF. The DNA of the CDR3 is TGCGCCAGCAGCTTGGGCGGGGGGCCTCCCTACAATGAGCAGTTCTTC. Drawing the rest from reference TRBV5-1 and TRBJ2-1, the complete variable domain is KAGVTQTPRYLIKTRGQQVTLSCSPISGHRSVSWYQQTPGQGLQFLFEYFSETQRNKGNFPGRFSGRQFSNSRSEMNVSTLELGDSALYLCASSLGGGPPYNEQFFGPGTRLTVL.